The TCR beta chain described here comes from a study of blood T cell repertoires in COVID-19. Only in-frame clones appear in the TCRdb table, and some are missing; sequencing was by immunoSEQ multiplex PCR. This sample has approximately 330,000 clones; approximately 89% occur once, and the top ten carry about 8.4%. CDR3 length: 14 residues. Looked up from germline, CDR1 is MNHEY and CDR2 is SVGAGI. The germline V and J ends were trimmed by 10 bases and 8 bases, with 24 bases remaining between them. Recruits, aged roughly 18 to 95 years, lived in 20 to 30 US areas. Participants reported their clinical history, and cohort assignment relied on those reports.

V and J are TRBV6-5 and TRBJ2-7; weak D call: TRBD2 (5 bases). Material for sequencing was PBMCs or T cells enriched from blood (not recorded which). The TCR comes from a woman aged 30 to 39 who had recovered from COVID-19. This chain's CDR3 is CATSLGLPRVQQYF. The DNA for the CDR3 is TGTGCCACCAGCCTTGGACTCCCCAGAGTTCAGCAGTACTTC.